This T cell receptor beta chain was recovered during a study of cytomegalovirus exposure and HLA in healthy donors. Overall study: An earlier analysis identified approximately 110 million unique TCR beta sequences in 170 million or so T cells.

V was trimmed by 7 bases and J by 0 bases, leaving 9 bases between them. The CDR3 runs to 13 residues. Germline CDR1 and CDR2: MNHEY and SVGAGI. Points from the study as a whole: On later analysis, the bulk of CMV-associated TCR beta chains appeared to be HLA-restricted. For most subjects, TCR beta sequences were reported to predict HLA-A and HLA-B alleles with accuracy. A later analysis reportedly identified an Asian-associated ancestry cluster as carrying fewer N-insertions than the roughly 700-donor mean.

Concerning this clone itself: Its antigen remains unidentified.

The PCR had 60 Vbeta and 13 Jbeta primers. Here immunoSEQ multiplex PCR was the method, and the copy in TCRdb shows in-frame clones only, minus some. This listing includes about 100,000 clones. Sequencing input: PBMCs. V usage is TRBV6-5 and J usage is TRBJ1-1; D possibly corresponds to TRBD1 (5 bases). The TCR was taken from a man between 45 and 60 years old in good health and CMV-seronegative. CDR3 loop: CASNRGLNTEAFF. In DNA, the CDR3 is TGTGCCAGCAATAGGGGATTGAACACTGAAGCTTTCTTT.